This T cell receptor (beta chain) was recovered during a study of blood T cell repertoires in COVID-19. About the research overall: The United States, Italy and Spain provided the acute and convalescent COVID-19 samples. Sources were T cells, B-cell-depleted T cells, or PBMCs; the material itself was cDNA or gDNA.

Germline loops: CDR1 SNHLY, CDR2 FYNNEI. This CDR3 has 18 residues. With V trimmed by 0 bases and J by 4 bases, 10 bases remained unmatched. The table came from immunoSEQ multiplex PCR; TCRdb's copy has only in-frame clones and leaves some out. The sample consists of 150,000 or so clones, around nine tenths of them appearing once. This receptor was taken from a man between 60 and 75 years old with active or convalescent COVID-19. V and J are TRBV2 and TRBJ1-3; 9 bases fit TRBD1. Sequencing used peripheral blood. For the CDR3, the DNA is TGTGCCAGCAGTGAAGCGCTTATGGGACAGGGATCCGGAAACACCATATATTTT. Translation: CASSEALMGQGSGNTIYF.